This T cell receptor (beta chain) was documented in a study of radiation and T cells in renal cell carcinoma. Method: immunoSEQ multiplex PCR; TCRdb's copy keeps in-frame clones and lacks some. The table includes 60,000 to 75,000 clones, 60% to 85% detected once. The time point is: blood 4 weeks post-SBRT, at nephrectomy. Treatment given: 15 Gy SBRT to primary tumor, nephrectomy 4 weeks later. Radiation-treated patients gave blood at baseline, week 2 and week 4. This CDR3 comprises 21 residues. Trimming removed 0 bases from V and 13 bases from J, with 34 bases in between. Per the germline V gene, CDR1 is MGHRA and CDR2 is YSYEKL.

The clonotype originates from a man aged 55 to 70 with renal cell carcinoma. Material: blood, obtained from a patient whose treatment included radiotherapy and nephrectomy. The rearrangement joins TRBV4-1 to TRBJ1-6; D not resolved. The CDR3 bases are TGCGCCAGCAGCCAAGATCTTGACCGTCTGAGGGCTCGGCCGGGTGGTTCGCCCCTCCACTTT. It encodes CASSQDLDRLRARPGGSPLHF.